This passage covers 21 T cell receptor beta chains from one sample sequenced in a study of T-cell reconstitution after alpha-beta-depleted transplantation in children. TCRbeta library construction was performed incorporating unique molecular identifiers. TCRdb called the PCR reads again in MiXCR, with one record for every CDR3 protein. The sample consists of 800,000 to 1,000,000 distinct CDR3 sequences, around 30% of them appearing once. Sequenced here: PBMCs, mostly from graft donor cells, sampled 360 days after TCRalphabeta/CD19-depleted stem cell transplant. The receptors here all came from a boy under two years old who had a stem cell transplant for SCID, so the T cells may come from the graft donor.

The CDR3 region has the DNA TGCAGTGCTAGAGATAAGGGACCTCGCACAGATACGCAGTATTTT. Amino acid sequence: CSARDKGPRTDTQYF. This rearrangement joins TRBV20-1 to TRBJ2-3; either TRBD1 or TRBD2 may fit D (5 bases each). Germline V CDR1 and CDR2: DFQATT, SNEGSKA (reference sequence). The V gene lost 0 bases and the J gene lost 1 base, with 11 bases spanning the gap. The CDR3 length is 15 residues.

The gene calls are TRBV12-5 and TRBJ2-7; D may correspond to TRBD1 or TRBD2 (5 bases each). The germline V gene encodes CDR1 LGHNT and CDR2 FRNRAP. The V gene lost 4 bases and the J gene lost 2 bases, with 12 bases spanning the gap. The CDR3 contains 14 residues. The DNA for the CDR3 is TGTGCTAGTGGTTGGGCTTTGGGGGCCTACGAGCAGTACTTC. It encodes CASGWALGAYEQYF.

This chain joins TRBV5-1 and TRBJ2-3; D remains unclear. CDR1 and CDR2 from the germline V gene are SGHRS and YFSETQ. V lost 3 bases, J lost 5 bases, and 4 bases lay in between. This CDR3 comprises 11 residues. The chain's CDR3 is CASSSQDTQYF. Here the CDR3 DNA reads TGCGCCAGCAGCTCCCAAGATACGCAGTATTTT.

This clonotype was seen at least ten times. The gene calls are TRBV19 and TRBJ2-3, with TRBD2 matching 7 bases. The germline V gene has CDR1 LNHDA and CDR2 SQIVND (reference sequence). V was pared by 7 bases and J by 4 bases, with 8 bases of the junction left unmatched. The CDR3 loop spans 14 amino acids. CDR3 DNA sequence: TGTGCCAGTACGACTAGCAGGTCGGCAGATACGCAGTATTTT. The encoded protein is CASTTSRSADTQYF.

This clonotype has only a few counts. J is TRBJ2-5 and V is TRBV12-3 or TRBV12-4, with 14 bases fitting TRBD2. This CDR3 has 15 residues. J was trimmed by 4 bases and V by 6 bases; bases with no gene match: 4. The CDR3 loop reads CASRGGLAGGETQYF. The CDR3 DNA reads TGTGCCAGCAGAGGAGGACTAGCGGGGGGAGAGACCCAGTACTTC.

The V call is TRBV9, the J call TRBJ2-2, with D possibly TRBD1 on 5 matching bases. Trimming cost V 4 bases and J 6 bases, with 22 bases left between them. The CDR3 loop spans 17 amino acids. Germline CDR1 and CDR2: SGDLS and YYNGEE. In DNA form, the CDR3 reads TGTGCCAGCAGCACGCAAACAGGTCCCGTCGCGGCCGGGGAGCTGTTTTTT. Its translation: CASSTQTGPVAAGELFF.

This clonotype has a handful of counts. This sequence joins TRBV28 and TRBJ1-2; D is ambiguous. The CDR3 has 13 residues. Trimming took off 3 bases at V and 5 bases at J, with 10 bases between the two ends. Looked up from germline, CDR1 is MDHEN and CDR2 is SYDVKM. This CDR3 is CASSLRAIYGYTF. Written as DNA, the CDR3 is TGTGCCAGCAGTTTGAGGGCTATTTATGGCTACACCTTC.

The genes are TRBV29-1 and TRBJ2-2; D is tentatively TRBD1 or TRBD2 (5 bases each). There are 14 residues in the CDR3. The germline V gene encodes CDR1 SQVTM and CDR2 ANQGSEA. V was shortened by 4 bases and J by 7 bases, with 16 bases between the two germline ends. The CDR3 bases are TGCAGCGTTGGGACCGGGGCGCCCAACGGGGAGCTGTTTTTT. Translation: CSVGTGAPNGELFF.

This chain joins TRBV4-2 and TRBJ2-7; 7 bases are shared with TRBD2. Germline loops: CDR1 LGHNA, CDR2 YNFKEQ. Germline trimming cut 0 bases from V and 7 bases from J; bases unmatched to any gene: 12. This CDR3 comprises 16 residues. The CDR3 DNA sequence: TGTGCCAGCAGCCAAGATCTGACTAGCCGCCGGGGAGAGCAGTACTTC. Amino acids: CASSQDLTSRRGEQYF.

The chain couples TRBV15 to TRBJ2-5; D assignment may be TRBD1 or TRBD2 (5 bases each). V was shortened by 5 bases and J by 5 bases, with 30 bases between the two germline ends. Germline CDR1 and CDR2: LNHNV and YYDKDF (reference sequence). The length of the CDR3 is 19 residues. This CDR3 is CATSSAGWGVYPNDETQYF. In nucleotides, the CDR3 is TGTGCCACCAGCTCCGCGGGTTGGGGCGTTTATCCTAATGACGAGACCCAGTACTTC.

The CDR3 DNA reads as TGCGCCAGCAGCTTGGAGGACAGTGTCTCTGGAAACACCATATATTTT. It translates to CASSLEDSVSGNTIYF. The chain is built from TRBV5-1 and TRBJ1-3, with D perhaps TRBD1 (6 bases). Looked up from germline, CDR1 is SGHRS and CDR2 is YFSETQ. The CDR3 has 16 amino acids. The V and J ends lost 0 bases and 0 bases respectively, with 10 bases between them.

This chain joins TRBV19 and TRBJ2-1; 7 bases map to TRBD1. Losses at the gene ends were 5 bases for V and 3 bases for J; bases not matched to a gene: 7. The CDR3 covers 15 residues. CDR1 is LNHDA and CDR2 is SQIVND in the germline V gene (reference sequence). CDR3 amino acids: CASSPPTGVYNEQFF. The CDR3 coding sequence is TGTGCCAGTAGTCCACCCACAGGGGTCTACAATGAGCAGTTCTTC.

This clonotype was observed a few times. Here the CDR3 omits its conserved ending phenylalanine or tryptophan, so a read error is the likely source. The DNA is left out, because the CDR3 cannot be placed on it with certainty; the CDR3 is given as TCRdb lists it. The chain has TRBV3-1 and TRBJ1-2; the D call of TRBD1 is as the table states it, not checked on the DNA. The CDR3 length is 13 residues, termini included. CDR1 is LGHDT and CDR2 is YNNKEL in the germline V gene (reference sequence). This CDR3 is CASSPTLDRAMVV.

The rearrangement links TRBV6-2 or TRBV6-3 to TRBJ2-2; D may be TRBD1 or TRBD2 (5 bases each). The germline gives CDR1 MNHEY, CDR2 SVGEGT. The CDR3 runs 14 residues. V was pared by 10 bases and J by 6 bases, with 18 bases between. CDR3 sequence reads: CATLNFGGSGELFF. CDR3 nucleotides: TGTGCCACCCTCAACTTTGGGGGTTCCGGGGAGCTGTTTTTT.

Only a few counts were recorded for this clonotype. The chain employs TRBV4-1 and TRBJ2-5, with D perhaps matching TRBD1 or TRBD2 (5 bases each). The CDR3 has 14 residues. V lost 4 bases and J lost 1, with 10 bases in between. Germline CDR1 reads MGHRA; CDR2 reads YSYEKL. The CDR3 nucleotides read TGCGCCAGCAGCCGGGACCTGTCCCAAGAGACCCAGTACTTC. It yields the protein CASSRDLSQETQYF.

The chain carries TRBV5-5 and TRBJ2-7; 8 bases fit TRBD2. The V gene end was trimmed by 4 bases and the J gene end by 6 bases; junction bases not matched to a gene: 12. This CDR3 has 15 residues. Germline assignment: CDR1 SGHKS and CDR2 YYEKEE (reference sequence). The CDR3 reads CASSRPGGWGREQYF. The DNA for the CDR3 is TGTGCCAGCAGCAGACCGGGGGGGTGGGGTCGCGAGCAGTACTTC.

The chain links TRBV10-3 to TRBJ1-1; D uncertain. The germline V and J ends were trimmed by 0 bases and 8 bases, with 13 bases remaining between them. The CDR3 extends over 14 amino acids. The germline V gene has CDR1 ENHRY and CDR2 SYGVKD. CDR3 sequence (DNA): TGTGCCATCAGTGAGTCGATGGGAGCTAACGAAGCTTTCTTT. The encoded protein is CAISESMGANEAFF.

This rearrangement joins TRBV5-1 to TRBJ2-5, with TRBD1 matching over 10 bases. With V trimmed by 3 bases and J by 3 bases, 5 bases remained unmatched. Germline CDR1 and CDR2: SGHRS and YFSETQ. The CDR3 runs to 15 residues. In DNA, the CDR3 is TGCGCCAGCAGCTGGGGGGACAGGGGAAAAGAGACCCAGTACTTC. Encoded protein: CASSWGDRGKETQYF.

The gene calls are TRBV7-9 and TRBJ1-1, with no clear D. CDR3 length: 14 amino acids. Trimming took off 2 bases at V and 5 bases at J, with 12 bases between the two ends. Germline loops: CDR1 SEHNR, CDR2 FQNEAQ (reference sequence). This chain's CDR3 is CASSLSRVGTEAFF. CDR3 coding DNA: TGTGCCAGCAGCTTATCTAGGGTGGGGACTGAAGCTTTCTTT.

This clonotype was observed a few times. This may come from a read error, since a much larger clone is one base off. The gene calls are TRBV5-1 and TRBJ2-3; no firm D call. The CDR3 runs 14 residues. Trimming took 0 bases from V and 1 from J, leaving 6 bases between them. Germline lookup yields CDR1 SGHRS and CDR2 YFSETQ. CDR3 residues: CASSLGKGTDTQYF. CDR3 coding DNA: TGCGCCAGCAGCTTGGGGAAGGGCACAGATACGCAGTATTTT.

This clonotype appeared a few times. This chain uses TRBV20-1 with TRBJ1-2; the D gene is possibly TRBD1 (5 bases). The CDR3 sequence is 12 residues long. The germline V and J ends were trimmed by 5 bases and 8 bases, with 15 bases remaining between them. The germline V gene has CDR1 DFQATT and CDR2 SNEGSKA (reference sequence). CDR3 in DNA: TGCAGTGCTCCCGTAATGACAGACGGCTACACCTTC. It codes for CSAPVMTDGYTF.